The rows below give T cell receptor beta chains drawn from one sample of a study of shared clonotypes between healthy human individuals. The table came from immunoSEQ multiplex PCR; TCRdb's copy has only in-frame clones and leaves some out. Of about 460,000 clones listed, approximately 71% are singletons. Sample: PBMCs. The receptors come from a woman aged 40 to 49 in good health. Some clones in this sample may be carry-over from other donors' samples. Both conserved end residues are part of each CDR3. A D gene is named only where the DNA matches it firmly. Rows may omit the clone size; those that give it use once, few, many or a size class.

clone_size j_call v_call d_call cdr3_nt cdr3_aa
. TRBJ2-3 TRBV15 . TGTGCCACCAGCAGTCATGGAGATACGCAGTATTTT CATSSHGDTQYF
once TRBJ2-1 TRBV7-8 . TGTGCCAGCAGCTTAGCCCGACTAGTGTTACCTCCTGAGCAGTTCTTC CASSLARLVLPPEQFF
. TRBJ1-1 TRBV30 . TGTGCTCAGACCCGGGGAATGAACACTGAAGCTTTCTTT CAQTRGMNTEAFF
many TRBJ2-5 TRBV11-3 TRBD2 TGTGCCAGCAGCCAGGGGGGACTAGCGTTAGAGACCCAGTACTTC CASSQGGLALETQYF
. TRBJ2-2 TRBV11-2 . TGTGCCAGCAGCTCATGGGGACATGGGGCGGGAACGAACACCGGGGAGCTGTTTTTT CASSSWGHGAGTNTGELFF
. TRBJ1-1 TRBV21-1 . TGTGCCAGCAGCCCCAAGGGGTGGGTAGGGAACACTGAAGCTTTCTTT CASSPKGWVGNTEAFF
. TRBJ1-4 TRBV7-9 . TGTGCCAGCAGCTTAGGGGGAGGCGATGAAAAACTGTTTTTT CASSLGGGDEKLFF
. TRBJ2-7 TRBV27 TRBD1 TGTGCCAGCAGTCCTCGGACAGGGAGTTACGAGCAGTACTTC CASSPRTGSYEQYF
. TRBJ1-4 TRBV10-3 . TGTGCCATAGGCCGCCGAGATGAAAAACTGTTTTTT CAIGRRDEKLFF
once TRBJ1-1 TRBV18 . TGTGCCAGCTCACCTGGTTTGACAAAAGCGGGTGAAGCTTTCTTT CASSPGLTKAGEAFF
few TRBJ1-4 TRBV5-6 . TGTGCCAGCACCAAAATAGGGAGTGAAAAACTGTTTTTT CASTKIGSEKLFF
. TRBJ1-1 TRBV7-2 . TGTGCCAGCAGCTTAGGTAATAGACGGGGGGTAGCTTTCTTT CASSLGNRRGVAFF
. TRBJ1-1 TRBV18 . TGTGCCAGCTCACCGGCGGGGGCGTACACTGAAGCCTTCTTT CASSPAGAYTEAFF
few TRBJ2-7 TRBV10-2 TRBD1 TGCGCCAGCAGTGAGTCGAACAGGGGCTCCTACGAGCAGTACTTC CASSESNRGSYEQYF